The 22 T cell receptor beta chains listed next were all sequenced from one sample in a study of cytomegalovirus exposure and HLA in healthy donors. Primers: 60 Vbeta forward and 13 Jbeta reverse. Assay used: immunoSEQ multiplex PCR; TCRdb lists only in-frame clones, some missing. This table holds more than 110,000 clones, roughly four fifths found once. Sequencing was performed on PBMCs. The receptors come from a woman between 45 and 60 years old in good health and CMV-seropositive.

This clone was found a few times. At one boundary the junction diverges from the germline segment, which might be a read error. The chain joins TRBV7-3 to TRBJ1-6; D is uncertain. Germline-derived CDR1 and CDR2 are SGHTA and FQGTGA. This CDR3 region has 13 residues. The CDR3 sequence is CASSVTPRSPLHF. The CDR3 DNA is TGTGCCAGCAGCGTAACACCTCGGTCACCCCTCCACTTT.

CDR3 loop: CAWGTGTQYF. The CDR3, as DNA: TGTGCCTGGGGGACAGGGACCCAGTACTTC. The chain recombines TRBV30 with TRBJ2-5, with TRBD1 matching 8 bases. V shed 5 bases and J 7 bases; nucleotides not matched to a gene: 0. CDR3 length equals 10 residues. Germline values: CDR1 GTSNPN, CDR2 SVGIG (reference sequence).

The rearrangement links TRBV30 to TRBJ1-1, with a tentative D call TRBD1 (6 bases). The CDR3 runs 17 residues. Germline CDR1 and CDR2: GTSNPN and SVGIG (reference sequence). Trimming left V 0 bases short and J 2 bases short, with 19 bases between. The CDR3 is CAWSVPRLRGANTEAFF. For the CDR3, the DNA is TGTGCCTGGAGTGTGCCTCGTCTCCGGGGGGCCAACACTGAAGCTTTCTTT.

In the case of this clone: The junction departs from germline at one end; a sequencing error may be responsible. V is TRBV7-3 and J is TRBJ2-1; 10 bases map to TRBD2. Germline V gene sequence: CDR1 SGHTA, CDR2 FQGTGA. CDR3 size: 16 residues. CDR3: CASSLRPSGGSHEQFF. The CDR3 DNA sequence: TGTGCCAGCAGTTTAAGGCCTAGCGGGGGTAGCCATGAGCAGTTCTTC.

This sequence joins TRBV28 and TRBJ1-1, with a tentative D call TRBD1 (5 bases). Between the trimmed V and J ends, which lost 2 bases and 6 bases, there was a span of 16 bases. Germline V CDR1 and CDR2: MDHEN, SYDVKM. The CDR3 extends over 15 amino acids. The CDR3 nucleotides are TGTGCCAGCAGTTTAATAGGCAGAGAAGGGGCTGAAGCTTTCTTT. This encodes CASSLIGREGAEAFF.

Worth noting for this clone: One junction end disagrees with the germline gene, perhaps due to a read error. The rearrangement uses TRBV11-2 and TRBJ1-2; D not certain. The CDR3 is 15 amino acids. In germline, CDR1 is SGHAT, CDR2 FQNNGV. The CDR3 DNA reads TGTGCCAGCAGCCTCATCCGGCGAGAGAACTATGGCTACATCTTC. Encoded protein: CASSLIRRENYGYIF.

The rearrangement links TRBV5-1 to TRBJ2-3; D remains unclear. Per germline, CDR1 SGHRS and CDR2 YFSETQ. CDR3 size: 14 residues. V was trimmed by 9 bases and J by 2 bases, leaving 16 bases between them. The CDR3 protein is CATTLGTFTDTQYF. In DNA form, the CDR3 reads TGCGCCACCACCCTGGGCACCTTCACAGATACGCAGTATTTT.

The V call is TRBV21-1, the J call TRBJ2-1; TRBD1, the table's D call, lacks a check against the DNA. TRBV21-1 is deemed a pseudogene. The CDR3 loop spans 15 amino acids. The DNA for the CDR3 is TGTGCCAGCAGCAAAGGGGCTCCCCCCTACAATGAGCAGTTCTTC. Translation gives CASSKGAPPYNEQFF.

CDR3 bases: TGCAGCGCTGGGACAGATGATACCTACGAGCAGTACTTC. It translates to CSAGTDDTYEQYF. The J gene is TRBJ2-7, the V gene TRBV29-1; 7 bases map to TRBD1. With 7 bases clipped from V and 2 bases from J, the junction kept 8 bases outside the gene matches. This CDR3 contains 13 residues. Per germline, CDR1 SQVTM and CDR2 ANQGSEA.

The chain uses TRBV16 and TRBJ1-2; 10 bases fit TRBD1. From germline, CDR1 is KGHSY and CDR2 FQNENV. V was pared by 2 bases and J by 1 base, with 1 base of the junction left unmatched. This CDR3 spans 15 amino acids. The CDR3: CASSQDRGLNYGYTF. CDR3 bases: TGTGCCAGCAGCCAAGACAGGGGGCTTAACTATGGCTACACCTTC.

The V and J genes are TRBV5-8 and TRBJ1-6, with D possibly being TRBD1 (6 bases). V was shortened by 0 bases and J by 7 bases, with 8 bases between the two germline ends. There are 14 residues in the CDR3. Germline CDR1 and CDR2: SGHTS and YDEGEE. CDR3 sequence reads: CASSLGQENSPLHF. CDR3 coding DNA: TGTGCCAGCAGCTTGGGACAGGAGAATTCACCCCTCCACTTT.

The chain carries TRBV6-1 and TRBJ2-7, with TRBD1 as a possible D gene (6 bases). Germline CDR1 MNHNS, CDR2 SASEGT. V gave up 1 base and J gave up 6 bases, with 10 bases separating them. There are 13 residues in the CDR3. CDR3 amino acids: CASSEERGIEQYF. In DNA form, the CDR3 reads TGTGCCAGCAGTGAAGAGAGGGGGATCGAGCAGTACTTC.

The chain recombines TRBV28 with TRBJ1-4, with D tentatively TRBD1 (5 bases). The V end lost 5 bases, the J end lost 7 bases, and 20 bases lay between the germline ends. The CDR3 contains 16 residues. The V gene's germline CDR1 is MDHEN and CDR2 SYDVKM. This CDR3 is CASSPAGTGGREKLFF. CDR3 nucleotide sequence: TGTGCCAGCAGTCCCGCCGGAACAGGTGGGCGTGAAAAACTGTTTTTT.

The chain couples TRBV7-3 to TRBJ1-3; TRBD1 agrees at 9 bases. V lost 5 bases and J lost 1; bases outside the gene matches: 6. The CDR3 runs to 16 residues. Germline assignment: CDR1 SGHTA and CDR2 FQGTGA. The CDR3 DNA sequence: TGTGCCAGCAGCGCCACCGGGACAGGGTCTGGAAACACCATATATTTT. It specifies CASSATGTGSGNTIYF. Full variable domain (outside the CDR3, taken from reference TRBV7-3 and TRBJ1-3): GAGVSQTPSNKVTEKGKYVELRCDPISGHTALYWYRQSLGQGPEFLIYFQGTGAADDSGLPNDRFFAVRPEGSVSTLKIQRTERGDSAVYLCASSATGTGSGNTIYFGEGSWLTVV.

The chain has TRBV28 and TRBJ1-6; TRBD1 aligns across 7 bases. Trimming removed 4 bases from V and 4 bases from J; junction bases left unmatched: 7. The CDR3 has 16 amino acids. Germline CDR1 and CDR2: MDHEN and SYDVKM. The CDR3 coding sequence is TGTGCCAGCAGTTACGGACAGGCTCCATATAATTCACCCCTCCACTTT. The encoded protein is CASSYGQAPYNSPLHF.

The chain has TRBV6-1 and TRBJ1-2; D unclear. The CDR3 sequence is 15 residues long. Trimming took off 8 bases at V and 4 bases at J, with 20 bases between the two ends. Germline CDR1 reads MNHNS; CDR2 reads SASEGT. This chain's CDR3 is CASDTEGGTFYGYTF. CDR3 nucleotide sequence: TGTGCCAGCGACACGGAGGGAGGTACCTTCTATGGCTACACCTTC.

This clone was counted a few times. This rearrangement joins TRBV7-9 to TRBJ2-5, with 8 nucleotides matching TRBD2. V shed 5 bases and J 4 bases; nucleotides not matched to a gene: 9. This CDR3 region has 15 residues. Germline V gene data show CDR1 as SEHNR and CDR2 as FQNEAQ (reference sequence). CDR3 in DNA: TGTGCCAGCAGCCTACGGGGGGGCAGGGGAGAGACCCAGTACTTC. Translated, it gives CASSLRGGRGETQYF.

The chain carries TRBV19 and TRBJ1-6; D not certain. CDR1 LNHDA and CDR2 SQIVND come from the germline V gene (reference sequence). This CDR3 comprises 16 residues. Trimming took 6 bases from V and 0 from J, leaving 12 bases between them. The CDR3 sequence: CASRPSHSSYNSPLHF. The CDR3 coding sequence is TGTGCCAGTAGACCGTCCCACAGCTCCTATAATTCACCCCTCCACTTT.

A note on this clone: The identical CDR3 is also encoded by other nucleotide sequences in the sample. The rearrangement links TRBV7-2 to TRBJ2-3; possible D gene TRBD2, 7 bases. V was cut by 3 bases and J by 6 bases, with 19 bases left in between. Germline V gives CDR1 SGHTA, CDR2 FQGNSA. This CDR3 has 16 amino acids. In DNA form, the CDR3 reads TGTGCCAGCAGCTTCCTATCTAGTGGGGGGGCGGATACGCAGTATTTT. This encodes CASSFLSSGGADTQYF. Based on the CDR3 plus reference TRBV7-2 and TRBJ2-3, the full variable domain is GAGVSQSPSNKVTEKGKDVELRCDPISGHTALYWYRQSLGQGLEFLIYFQGNSAPDKSGLPSDRFSAERTGGSVSTLTIQRTQQEDSAVYLCASSFLSSGGADTQYFGPGTRLTVL.

The chain joins TRBV5-4 to TRBJ2-1; D is unresolved. In germline, CDR1 is SGHNT, CDR2 YYREEE (reference sequence). This CDR3 has 15 amino acids. The germline V and J ends were trimmed by 4 bases and 3 bases, with 14 bases remaining between them. The CDR3 DNA follows: TGTGCCAGCAGCCCGGATCGTTGGAGCTACAATGAGCAGTTCTTC. Translation: CASSPDRWSYNEQFF.

The chain carries TRBV7-8 and TRBJ1-4, with 11 nucleotides matching TRBD1. The CDR3 length is 15 residues. CDR1 and CDR2 from the germline V gene are SGHVS and FQNEAQ. V shed 5 bases, J shed 6 bases, and the junction held 5 bases outside the gene matches. The CDR3 here is CASSTGQGAYEKLFF. The CDR3 DNA sequence: TGTGCCAGCAGCACCGGACAGGGGGCATATGAAAAACTGTTTTTT.

The CDR3 reads CASSLHRSNQPQHF. The CDR3 region has the DNA TGCGCCAGCAGCTTGCACAGGTCGAATCAGCCCCAGCATTTT. The chain combines TRBV5-1 with TRBJ1-5; possible D gene TRBD1, 5 bases. There are 14 residues in the CDR3. In germline, CDR1 is SGHRS, CDR2 YFSETQ. Between the trimmed V and J ends, which lost 1 base and 4 bases, there was a span of 9 bases.